This paragraph reports one T cell receptor (beta chain). Cells were sorted from thawed PBMC rested overnight and stained with GMM-loaded CD1B tetramer, viability dye and anti-CD3. CD1B tetramers were loaded with Rhodococcus equi-derived C32 glucose monomycolate. This CDR3 has 12 residues. The V end was cut by 4 bases, the J end by 10 bases, with 11 bases between. Germline assignment: CDR1 MNHEY and CDR2 SVGAGI. The data are from a study of T cells in tuberculosis. Study-level background: CD1B tetramers identified T cells specific for mycobacterial lipid GMM. Findings and limits, study-wide: Low-affinity CD1B-GMM tetramer-binding T cells may have been missed.

Only in-frame clones appear in the TCRdb table, and some are missing; sequencing was by immunoSEQ multiplex PCR. This table has 55,000 to 60,000 clones, 88% appearing once. This chain connects TRBV6-5 to TRBJ2-1; weak D call: TRBD2 (5 bases). The specimen sequenced was CD1b-GMM tetramer-negative cells sorted from PBMCs. The sequence derives from an adult woman with latent tuberculosis. CDR3 amino acids: CASSSLVREQFF. The CDR3, as DNA: TGTGCCAGCAGTTCACTAGTGCGGGAGCAGTTCTTC.